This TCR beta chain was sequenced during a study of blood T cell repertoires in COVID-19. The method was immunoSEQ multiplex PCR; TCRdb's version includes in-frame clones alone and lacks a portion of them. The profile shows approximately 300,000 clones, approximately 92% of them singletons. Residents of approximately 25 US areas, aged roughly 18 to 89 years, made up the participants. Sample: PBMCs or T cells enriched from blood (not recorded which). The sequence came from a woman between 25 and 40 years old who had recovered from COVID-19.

DNA of the CDR3: TGTGCCAGCAGCTTAACAACGGGATTGCCTGGGGCCAACGTCCTGACTTTC. This codes for CASSLTTGLPGANVLTF. The genes are TRBV11-2 and TRBJ2-6, with a possible D match to TRBD2 (5 bases). Trimming removed 2 bases at V and 2 bases at J, with 13 bases between. Germline CDR1 is SGHAT and CDR2 is FQNNGV. This CDR3 is 17 amino acids long.